The source of this T cell receptor (beta chain) is a study of blood T cell repertoires in COVID-19. Study background: Nucleic acid was either cDNA or gDNA, and it came from T cells, B-cell-depleted T cells, or PBMCs.

Trimming left V 5 bases short and J 3 bases short, with 7 bases between. CDR3 length: 12 amino acids. Germline V lookup: CDR1 SGHVS, CDR2 FQNEAQ. Notes on this clone: A much larger clone differs by one base, so this may be a read error.

Measured with immunoSEQ multiplex PCR; TCRdb has only the in-frame clones, and not every one. Among about 410,000 clones listed, approximately 91% were seen once. The rearrangement uses TRBV7-8 and TRBJ1-2; D remains ambiguous. What was sequenced was peripheral blood. The sequence was obtained from a woman in her forties with COVID-19, enrolled during active disease. The CDR3, as DNA: TGTGCCAGCAGCCCCGGGGACTATGGCTACACCTTC. Protein: CASSPGDYGYTF.